The present entry profiles one T cell receptor beta chain with its context. The data derive from a study of blood T cell repertoires in COVID-19. Study-wide context: COVID-19 samples from acute and convalescent phases originated in the United States, Italy and Spain. In each case, the material was cDNA or gDNA derived from T cells, B-cell-depleted T cells, or PBMCs.

Original data processing: Reference gene primers were amplified, and this amplification served to estimate nucleated cell counts. TCRdb's table, derived via immunoSEQ multiplex PCR, lists solely in-frame clones and lacks some. V and J calls and clone size are copied from that table; D and trimming were computed from the DNA. The sample yields 210,000 or so clones, about three quarters seen once. Sequenced sample: peripheral blood. This clonotype was obtained from a woman at least 80 years old with active or convalescent COVID-19.

The CDR3 protein is CASSLGGSGYNEQFF. CDR3 sequence (DNA): TGTGCCAGCAGCTTAGGAGGATCTGGCTACAATGAGCAGTTCTTC. This rearrangement joins TRBV11-2 to TRBJ2-1, with D uncertain. Germline V gene lookup returns CDR1 SGHAT and CDR2 FQNNGV. Between the trimmed V and J ends, which lost 1 base and 3 bases, there was a span of 10 bases. The CDR3 covers 15 residues.